Described below is a single T cell receptor beta chain sequence and its context. The data were produced by immunoSEQ multiplex PCR, yet TCRdb's version contains in-frame clones alone and is incomplete. This table has about 52,000 clones, about nine tenths appearing once. The CDR3 sequence is 13 residues long. CDR1 and CDR2 (germline): MNHEY, SVGAGI. With 2 bases removed from V and 7 bases from J, the gap between germline ends came to 9 bases. The sample comes from a study of blood T cell repertoires in COVID-19. The chain uses TRBV6-5 and TRBJ2-1; D might be TRBD1 (6 bases). The TCR sequence derives from a man in his 70s with acute or convalescent COVID-19. The sample was peripheral blood. DNA for the CDR3: TGTGCCAGCAGTTACGGCAGGGGTAATGAGCAGTTCTTC. Its protein is CASSYGRGNEQFF.